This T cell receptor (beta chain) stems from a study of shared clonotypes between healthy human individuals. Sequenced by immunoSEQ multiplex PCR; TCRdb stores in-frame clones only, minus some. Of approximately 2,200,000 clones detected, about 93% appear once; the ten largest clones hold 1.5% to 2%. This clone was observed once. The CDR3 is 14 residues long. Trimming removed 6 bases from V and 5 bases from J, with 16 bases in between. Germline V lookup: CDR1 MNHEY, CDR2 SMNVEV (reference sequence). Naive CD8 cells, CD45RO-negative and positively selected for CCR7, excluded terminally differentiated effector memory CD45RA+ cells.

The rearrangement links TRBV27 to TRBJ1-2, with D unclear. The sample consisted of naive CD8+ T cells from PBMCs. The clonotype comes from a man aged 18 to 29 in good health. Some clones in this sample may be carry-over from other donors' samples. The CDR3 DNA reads TGTGCCAGCAGGGTCCGGTACGGCGTATATGGCTACACCTTC. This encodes CASRVRYGVYGYTF.